Shown below are 14 T cell receptor beta chains from a single sample sequenced in a study of T cell responses to AZD1222 COVID-19 vaccine. The protocol was immunoSEQ multiplex PCR, while the TCRdb copy is restricted to in-frame clones and leaves out a portion. The profile covers about 140,000 clones, with 92% appearing a single time and about 4.8% taken by the ten largest. Sequenced material: peripheral blood, taken on day 0 of AZD1222 vaccination. The origin of the receptors is an adult in good health.

The table lists this clone with a count of one. The CDR3 loop is CASSISGVSSGNTIYF. The CDR3 nucleotides read TGTGCCAGTAGTATCAGCGGAGTAAGCTCTGGAAACACCATATATTTT. The rearrangement links TRBV19 to TRBJ1-3; D is undetermined. Trimming took off 3 bases at V and 0 bases at J, with 12 bases between the two ends. Germline-derived CDR1 and CDR2 are LNHDA and SQIVND (reference sequence). This CDR3 has 16 amino acids.

This clone was picked up one time. The V gene is TRBV15, the J gene TRBJ1-5; possible D gene TRBD1, 5 bases. Trimming took off 1 base at V and 4 bases at J, with 8 bases between the two ends. The CDR3 has 14 amino acids. The germline gives CDR1 LNHNV, CDR2 YYDKDF (reference sequence). Written as DNA, the CDR3 is TGTGCCACCAGCAGAGGGGGGGGGAATCAGCCCCAGCATTTT. Its translation is CATSRGGGNQPQHF. The full variable domain, its missing parts supplied by reference TRBV15 and TRBJ1-5, is DAMVIQNPRYQVTQFGKPVTLSCSQTLNHNVMYWYQQKSSQAPKLLFHYYDKDFNNEADTPDNFQSRRPNTSFCFLDIRSPGLGDTAMYLCATSRGGGNQPQHFGDGTRLSIL.

The CDR3 loop is CASRGNGPGTDTQYF. CDR3 coding DNA: TGTGCCAGCAGAGGTAACGGTCCTGGCACAGATACGCAGTATTTT. This rearrangement joins TRBV5-4 to TRBJ2-3; D is undetermined. With 5 bases removed from V and 1 base from J, the gap between germline ends came to 14 bases. The CDR3 totals 15 residues. Germline CDR1 and CDR2: SGHNT and YYREEE (reference sequence).

The chain links TRBV19 to TRBJ2-5; 8 bases match TRBD1. Unmatched junction bases numbered 13, after V lost 6 bases and J lost 7 bases. The germline CDR1 and CDR2 sequences are LNHDA and SQIVND (reference sequence). The CDR3 spans 15 residues. CDR3 protein: CASRKGQGPGWTQYF. CDR3 in DNA: TGTGCCAGTAGGAAAGGACAGGGCCCTGGATGGACCCAGTACTTC.

This chain connects TRBV7-2 to TRBJ1-5; D remains unclear. Trimming pared 6 bases from V and 5 bases from J, leaving 11 bases between. CDR3 length: 13 residues. Per the germline V gene, CDR1 is SGHTA and CDR2 is FQGNSA. In DNA form, the CDR3 reads TGTGCCAGCAGTCCCACCGGGTATCAGCCCCAGCATTTT. This codes for CASSPTGYQPQHF.

CDR3 amino acids: CASSFSRASNPQHF. The CDR3 DNA follows: TGTGCCAGCAGTTTTTCCAGGGCGTCTAATCCCCAGCATTTT. The chain has TRBV27 and TRBJ1-5; D perhaps matches TRBD1 (5 bases). Germline V gene data show CDR1 as MNHEY and CDR2 as SMNVEV (reference sequence). V lost 3 bases to trimming and J lost 10 bases, with 16 bases between them. The CDR3 has 14 residues.

This chain links TRBV6-5 with TRBJ1-5, with D possibly TRBD1 on 5 matching bases. V was trimmed by 0 bases and J by 12 bases, leaving 12 bases between them. The CDR3 covers 13 residues. Per germline, CDR1 MNHEY and CDR2 SVGAGI. Written as DNA, the CDR3 is TGTGCCAGCAGTTACTCATCACAGGTCGACCAGCATTTT. This sequence encodes CASSYSSQVDQHF.

CDR3 DNA: TGTGCCAGCAGTTACGGTAGGGGTTCGCACGAGCAGTACTTC. Amino acid sequence: CASSYGRGSHEQYF. The chain is built from TRBV6-5 and TRBJ2-7; a possible D gene is TRBD1 (5 bases). The CDR3 loop spans 14 amino acids. With 2 bases removed from V and 5 bases from J, the gap between germline ends came to 13 bases. Looked up from germline, CDR1 is MNHEY and CDR2 is SVGAGI.

The CDR3, as DNA: TGTGCCAGCGGGCTAGCGGACTTCCCCTACGAGCAGTACTTC. Protein sequence: CASGLADFPYEQYF. V and J are TRBV28 and TRBJ2-7, with 7 bases that match TRBD2. V lost 8 bases, J lost 2 bases, and 9 bases stayed unmatched. CDR1 is MDHEN and CDR2 is SYDVKM in the germline V gene. The CDR3 has 14 residues.

The rearrangement uses TRBV18 and TRBJ1-6, with D tentatively TRBD1 (5 bases). Trimming took off 4 bases at V and 5 bases at J, with 12 bases between the two ends. CDR1 is KGHSH and CDR2 is LQKENI in the germline V gene. CDR3 size: 15 residues. CDR3 region: CASSQTGEDNSPLHF. The CDR3 nucleotides are TGTGCCAGCTCACAAACAGGAGAGGATAATTCACCCCTCCACTTT.

V usage is TRBV27 and J usage is TRBJ1-5; no definite D call. V was trimmed by 3 bases and J by 3 bases, leaving 9 bases between them. The CDR3 is 14 residues long. CDR1 is MNHEY and CDR2 is SMNVEV in the germline V gene (reference sequence). The CDR3 reads CASSFGQFNQPQHF. CDR3 nucleotide sequence: TGTGCCAGCAGTTTTGGGCAATTCAATCAGCCCCAGCATTTT.

The CDR3 DNA reads TGTGCCAGCAGCGGATACAGGGGTTCGGGAAACACCATATATTTT. It translates to CASSGYRGSGNTIYF. This chain joins TRBV11-2 and TRBJ1-3; 7 nucleotides line up with TRBD1. The V gene end was trimmed by 5 bases and the J gene end by 4 bases; junction bases not matched to a gene: 8. The CDR3 has 15 residues. In germline, CDR1 is SGHAT, CDR2 FQNNGV.

This clone was seen just once. CDR3 amino acids: CASSRPGQGWDEQYF. The CDR3 DNA is TGCGCCAGCAGTCGGCCGGGACAGGGTTGGGACGAGCAGTACTTC. The chain has TRBV23-1 and TRBJ2-7, with TRBD1 identical over 9 bases. TRBV23-1 is marked as an open reading frame, function uncertain. The trim removed 4 bases at V and 5 bases at J, leaving 9 bases unmatched. This CDR3 contains 15 residues.

This clone has only one observation. The genes are TRBV5-4 and TRBJ1-5; no clear D gene. V lost 0 bases, J lost 1 base, and 11 bases lay in between. Germline lookup yields CDR1 SGHNT and CDR2 YYREEE (reference sequence). The CDR3 spans 16 residues. The DNA for the CDR3 is TGTGCCAGCAGCTTGGGGCCCCGAGGAAGCAATCAGCCCCAGCATTTT. Encoded protein: CASSLGPRGSNQPQHF.